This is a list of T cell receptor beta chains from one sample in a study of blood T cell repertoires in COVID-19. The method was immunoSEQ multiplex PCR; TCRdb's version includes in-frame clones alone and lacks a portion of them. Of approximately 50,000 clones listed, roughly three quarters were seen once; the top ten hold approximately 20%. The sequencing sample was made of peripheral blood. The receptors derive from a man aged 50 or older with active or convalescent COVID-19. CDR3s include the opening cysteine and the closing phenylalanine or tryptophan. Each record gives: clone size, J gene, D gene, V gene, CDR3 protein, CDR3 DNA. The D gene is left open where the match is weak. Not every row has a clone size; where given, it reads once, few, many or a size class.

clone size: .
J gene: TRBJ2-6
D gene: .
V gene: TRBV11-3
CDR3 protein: CASSLGWGPNPSGANVLTF
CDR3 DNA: TGTGCCAGCAGCTTAGGGTGGGGGCCGAATCCCTCTGGGGCCAACGTCCTGACTTTC

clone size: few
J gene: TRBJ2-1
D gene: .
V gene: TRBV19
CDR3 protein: CASSLGGDYNEQFF
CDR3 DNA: TGTGCCAGTAGTCTCGGGGGAGACTACAATGAGCAGTTCTTC

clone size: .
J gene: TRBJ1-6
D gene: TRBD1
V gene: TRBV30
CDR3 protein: CAWSVRTGGGSPLHF
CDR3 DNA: TGTGCCTGGAGTGTTCGGACAGGGGGCGGTTCACCCCTCCACTTT

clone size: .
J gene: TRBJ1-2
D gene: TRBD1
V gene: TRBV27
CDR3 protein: CASSFLVGEGASGYTF
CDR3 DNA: TGTGCCAGCAGTTTCCTTGTTGGAGAGGGGGCGAGTGGCTACACCTTC

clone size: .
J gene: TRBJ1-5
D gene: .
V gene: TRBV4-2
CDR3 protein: CASSRGGAQHF
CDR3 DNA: TGTGCCAGCAGCCGCGGTGGTGCCCAGCATTTT

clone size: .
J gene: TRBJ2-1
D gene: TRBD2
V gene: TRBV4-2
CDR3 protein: CASSQSTSGGSHEQFF
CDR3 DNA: TGTGCCAGCAGCCAGTCTACTAGCGGGGGTTCTCATGAGCAGTTCTTC

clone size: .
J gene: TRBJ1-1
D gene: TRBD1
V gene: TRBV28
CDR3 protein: CASRLDGTGGTEAFF
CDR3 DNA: TGTGCCAGCAGGCTAGACGGGACAGGGGGAACTGAAGCTTTCTTT

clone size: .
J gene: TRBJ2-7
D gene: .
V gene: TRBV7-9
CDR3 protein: CASSLSALERDYEQYF
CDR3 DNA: TGTGCCAGCAGTTTAAGCGCCCTTGAACGGGACTACGAGCAGTACTTC

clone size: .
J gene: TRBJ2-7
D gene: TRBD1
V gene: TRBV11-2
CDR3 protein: CASSLDRGRSYEQYF
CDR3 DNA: TGTGCCAGCAGCCTCGACAGGGGACGCTCGTACGAGCAGTACTTC

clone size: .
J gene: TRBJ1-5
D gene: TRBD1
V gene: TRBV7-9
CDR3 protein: CASDRDGNQPQHF
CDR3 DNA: TGTGCCAGCGACAGGGATGGCAATCAGCCCCAGCATTTT

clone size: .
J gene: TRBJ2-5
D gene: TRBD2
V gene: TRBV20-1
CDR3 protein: CSASQASGEETQYF
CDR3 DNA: TGCAGTGCTAGTCAGGCTAGCGGGGAAGAGACCCAGTACTTC

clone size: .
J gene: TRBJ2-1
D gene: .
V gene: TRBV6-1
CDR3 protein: CASSGIPQMAYNEQFF
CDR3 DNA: TGTGCCAGCAGTGGAATTCCACAAATGGCCTACAATGAGCAGTTCTTC

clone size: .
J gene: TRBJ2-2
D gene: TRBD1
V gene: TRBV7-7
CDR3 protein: CASSHRTGGTGELFF
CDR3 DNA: TGTGCCAGCAGCCACCGGACAGGGGGCACCGGGGAGCTGTTTTTT

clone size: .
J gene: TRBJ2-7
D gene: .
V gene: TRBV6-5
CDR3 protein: CASSLNRDSGEQYF
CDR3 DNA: TGTGCCAGCAGTTTAAACAGGGATTCGGGGGAGCAGTACTTC

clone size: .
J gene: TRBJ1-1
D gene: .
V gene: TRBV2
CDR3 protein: CASSDGGAPDGTEAFF
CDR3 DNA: TGTGCCAGCAGTGACGGGGGGGCGCCGGATGGGACTGAAGCTTTCTTT

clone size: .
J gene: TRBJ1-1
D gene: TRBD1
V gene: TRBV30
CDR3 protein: CAWIGQGGGNTEAFF
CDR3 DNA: TGTGCCTGGATAGGACAGGGAGGTGGAAACACTGAAGCTTTCTTT

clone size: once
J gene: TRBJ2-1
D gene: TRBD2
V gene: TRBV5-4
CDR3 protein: CASSSTSGTYNEQFF
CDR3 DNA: TGTGCCAGCAGCTCAACTAGCGGAACCTACAATGAGCAGTTCTTC

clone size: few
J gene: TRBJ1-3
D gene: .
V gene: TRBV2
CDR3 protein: CARRTSGNTIYF
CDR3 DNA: TGTGCCAGGAGGACTTCTGGAAACACCATATATTTT

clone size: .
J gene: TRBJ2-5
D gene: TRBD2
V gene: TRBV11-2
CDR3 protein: CASSIGVAGVGKGETQYF
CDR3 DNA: TGTGCCAGCAGCATCGGGGTAGCGGGAGTCGGAAAAGGGGAGACCCAGTACTTC

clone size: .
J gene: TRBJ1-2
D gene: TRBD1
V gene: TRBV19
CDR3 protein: CASTWDRQGYGYTF
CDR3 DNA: TGTGCCAGTACCTGGGACAGGCAGGGCTATGGCTACACCTTC

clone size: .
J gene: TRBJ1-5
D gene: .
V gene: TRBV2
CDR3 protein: CASSERRSNQPQHF
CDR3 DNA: TGTGCCAGCAGTGAACGTCGTAGCAATCAGCCCCAGCATTTT

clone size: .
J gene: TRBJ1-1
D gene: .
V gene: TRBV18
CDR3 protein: CASSPTPGQDTEAFF
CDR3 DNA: TGTGCCAGCTCACCAACACCGGGACAAGACACTGAAGCTTTCTTT

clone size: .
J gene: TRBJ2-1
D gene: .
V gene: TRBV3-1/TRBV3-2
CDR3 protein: CASRTSFGSYEQFF
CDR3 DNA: TGTGCCAGCAGGACTAGTTTTGGTAGCTATGAGCAGTTCTTC

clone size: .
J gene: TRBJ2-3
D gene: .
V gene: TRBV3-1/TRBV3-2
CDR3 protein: CASSLPGVGHSGDTQYF
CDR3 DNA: TGTGCCAGCAGCCTGCCGGGGGTGGGTCACAGTGGAGATACGCAGTATTTT

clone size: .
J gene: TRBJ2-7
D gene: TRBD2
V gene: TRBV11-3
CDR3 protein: CASSLTGLAYEQYF
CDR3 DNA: TGTGCCAGCAGCCTTACGGGACTAGCCTACGAGCAGTACTTC

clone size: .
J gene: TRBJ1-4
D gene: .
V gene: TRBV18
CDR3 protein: CASSQAGATNEKLFF
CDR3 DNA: TGTGCCAGCTCCCAGGCCGGCGCGACTAATGAAAAACTGTTTTTT

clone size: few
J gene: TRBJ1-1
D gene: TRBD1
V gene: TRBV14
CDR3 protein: CASSHRGQGARKEAFF
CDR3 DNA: TGTGCCAGCAGCCACAGGGGGCAGGGGGCTCGGAAGGAAGCTTTCTTT

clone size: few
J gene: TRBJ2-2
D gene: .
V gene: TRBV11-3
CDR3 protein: CASSSAQGDTGELFF
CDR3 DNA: TGTGCCAGCAGCTCGGCACAGGGAGACACCGGGGAGCTGTTTTTT

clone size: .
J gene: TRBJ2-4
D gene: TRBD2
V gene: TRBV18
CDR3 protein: CASSPGTSGSNIQYF
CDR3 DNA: TGTGCCAGCTCACCAGGGACTAGCGGGAGTAACATTCAGTACTTC

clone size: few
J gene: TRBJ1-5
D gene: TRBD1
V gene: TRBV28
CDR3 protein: CASSTDRVQPQHF
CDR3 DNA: TGTGCCAGCAGTACCGACAGGGTTCAGCCCCAGCATTTT

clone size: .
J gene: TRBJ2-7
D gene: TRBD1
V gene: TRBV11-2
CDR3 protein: CASSEGQGYEQYF
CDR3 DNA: TGTGCCAGCAGCGAGGGACAGGGCTACGAGCAGTACTTC

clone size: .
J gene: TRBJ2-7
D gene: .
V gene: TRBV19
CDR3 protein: CASSMFHSLYEQYF
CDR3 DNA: TGTGCCAGTAGTATGTTTCACAGCCTCTACGAGCAGTACTTC

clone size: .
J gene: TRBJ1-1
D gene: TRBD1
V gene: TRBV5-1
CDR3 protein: CASSLGQGEMTEAFF
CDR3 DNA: TGCGCCAGCAGCTTGGGACAGGGCGAAATGACTGAAGCTTTCTTT

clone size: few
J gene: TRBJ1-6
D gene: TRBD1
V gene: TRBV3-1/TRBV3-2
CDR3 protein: CASSRGTGNSPLHF
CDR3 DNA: TGTGCCAGCAGCCGAGGGACAGGGAATTCACCCCTCCACTTT

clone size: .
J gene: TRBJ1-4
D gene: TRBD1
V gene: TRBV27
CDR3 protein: CASSHGQVLGEKLFF
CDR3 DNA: TGTGCCAGCAGTCACGGACAGGTCTTAGGTGAAAAACTGTTTTTT

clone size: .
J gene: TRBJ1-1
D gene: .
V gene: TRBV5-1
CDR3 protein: CASGGMNTEAFF
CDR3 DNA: TGCGCCAGCGGCGGAATGAACACTGAAGCTTTCTTT

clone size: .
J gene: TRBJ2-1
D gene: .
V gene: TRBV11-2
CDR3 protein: CASSLTGVPAEQFF
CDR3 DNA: TGTGCCAGCAGCTTGACGGGAGTCCCCGCTGAGCAGTTCTTC

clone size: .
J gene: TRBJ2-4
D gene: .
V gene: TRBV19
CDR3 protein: CASNTPGKTKNIQYF
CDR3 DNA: TGTGCCAGTAACACACCAGGGAAGACCAAAAACATTCAGTACTTC

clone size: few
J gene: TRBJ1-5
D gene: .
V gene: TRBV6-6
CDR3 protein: CASSYTVDQPQHF
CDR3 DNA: TGTGCCAGCAGTTACACGGTTGATCAGCCCCAGCATTTT

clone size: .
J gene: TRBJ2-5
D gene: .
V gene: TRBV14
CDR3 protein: CASSQDRGQETQYF
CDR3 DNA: TGTGCCAGCAGCCAAGATCGAGGGCAAGAGACCCAGTACTTC

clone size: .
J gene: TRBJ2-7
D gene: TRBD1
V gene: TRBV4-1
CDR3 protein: CASSLGQGYEQYF
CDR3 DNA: TGCGCCAGCAGCCTAGGACAGGGTTACGAGCAGTACTTC

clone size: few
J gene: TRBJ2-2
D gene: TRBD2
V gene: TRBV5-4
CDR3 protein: CASRTAGGPTGELFF
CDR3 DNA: TGTGCCAGTCGGACAGCGGGAGGGCCCACCGGGGAGCTGTTTTTT

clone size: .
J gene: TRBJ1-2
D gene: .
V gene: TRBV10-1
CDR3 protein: CASNLNRGYGYTF
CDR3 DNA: TGCGCCAGCAACCTAAATCGGGGTTACGGCTACACCTTC

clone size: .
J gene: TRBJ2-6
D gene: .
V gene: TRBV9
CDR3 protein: CASSVLASGANVLTF
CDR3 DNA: TGTGCCAGCAGCGTACTGGCCTCTGGGGCCAACGTCCTGACTTTC

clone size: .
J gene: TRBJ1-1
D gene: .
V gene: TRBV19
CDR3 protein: CASGEIYQNEAFF
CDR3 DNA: TGTGCCAGTGGGGAGATATACCAGAATGAAGCTTTCTTT

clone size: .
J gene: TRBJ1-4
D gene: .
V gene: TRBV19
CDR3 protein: CATTDIPATNEKLFF
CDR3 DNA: TGTGCCACCACAGACATTCCGGCAACTAATGAAAAACTGTTTTTT

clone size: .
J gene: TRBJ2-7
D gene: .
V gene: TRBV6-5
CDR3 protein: CASSYAPGYEQYF
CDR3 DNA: TGTGCCAGCAGTTACGCCCCGGGGTACGAGCAGTACTTC

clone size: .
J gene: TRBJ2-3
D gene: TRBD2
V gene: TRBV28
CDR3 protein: CASSLGGASTDTQYF
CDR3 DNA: TGTGCCAGCAGTCTCGGGGGGGCTAGCACAGATACGCAGTATTTT

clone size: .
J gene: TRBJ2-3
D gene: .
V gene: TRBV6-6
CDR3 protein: CASREVSSTDTQYF
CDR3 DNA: TGTGCCAGCAGGGAGGTCTCTAGCACAGATACGCAGTATTTT

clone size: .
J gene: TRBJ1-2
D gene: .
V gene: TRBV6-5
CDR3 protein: CASSPGGYGYTF
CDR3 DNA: TGTGCCAGCAGCCCCGGTGGCTATGGCTACACCTTC

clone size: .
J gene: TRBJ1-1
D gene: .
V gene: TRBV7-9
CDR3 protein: CASSSGVTEAFF
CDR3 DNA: TGTGCCAGCAGCTCCGGGGTAACTGAAGCTTTCTTT

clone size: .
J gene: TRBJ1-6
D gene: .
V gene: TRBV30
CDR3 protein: CAWSDSNSPLHF
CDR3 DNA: TGTGCCTGGAGCGACAGTAATTCACCCCTCCACTTT

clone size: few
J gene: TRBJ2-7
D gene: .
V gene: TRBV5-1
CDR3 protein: CASSLGLLYEQYF
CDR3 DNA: TGCGCCAGCAGTTTGGGACTTCTCTACGAGCAGTACTTC

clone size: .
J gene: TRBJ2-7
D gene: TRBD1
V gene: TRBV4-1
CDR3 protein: CASSRIRGTGLGDRGYEQYF
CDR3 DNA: TGCGCCAGCAGCCGGATCCGCGGGACAGGGCTTGGGGATCGGGGATACGAGCAGTACTTC